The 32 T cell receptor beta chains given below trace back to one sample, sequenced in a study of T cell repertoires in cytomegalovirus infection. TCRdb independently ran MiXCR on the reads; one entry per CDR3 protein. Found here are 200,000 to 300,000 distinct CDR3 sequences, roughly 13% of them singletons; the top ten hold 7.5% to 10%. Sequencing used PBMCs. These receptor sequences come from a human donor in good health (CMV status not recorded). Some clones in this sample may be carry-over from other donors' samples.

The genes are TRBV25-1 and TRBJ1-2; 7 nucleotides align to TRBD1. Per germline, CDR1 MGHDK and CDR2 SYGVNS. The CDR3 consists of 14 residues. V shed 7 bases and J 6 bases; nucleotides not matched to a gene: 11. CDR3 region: CASNRGGQSDGYTF. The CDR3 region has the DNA TGTGCCAGCAACAGAGGGGGACAGAGCGATGGCTACACCTTC.

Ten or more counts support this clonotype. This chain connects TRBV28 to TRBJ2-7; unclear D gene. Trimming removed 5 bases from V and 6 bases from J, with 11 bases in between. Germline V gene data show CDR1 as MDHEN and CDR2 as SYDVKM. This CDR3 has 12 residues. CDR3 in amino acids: CASSISESEQYF. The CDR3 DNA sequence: TGTGCCAGCAGTATCTCAGAATCCGAGCAGTACTTC.

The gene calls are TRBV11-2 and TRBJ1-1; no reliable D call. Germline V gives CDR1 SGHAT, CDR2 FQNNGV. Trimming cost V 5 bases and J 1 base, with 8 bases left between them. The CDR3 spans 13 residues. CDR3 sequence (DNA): TGTGCCAGCAGCGAACAGCCGAACACTGAAGCTTTCTTT. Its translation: CASSEQPNTEAFF.

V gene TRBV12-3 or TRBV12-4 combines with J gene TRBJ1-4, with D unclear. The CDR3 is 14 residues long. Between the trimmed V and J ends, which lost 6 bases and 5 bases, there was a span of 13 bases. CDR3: CASSPGGMNEKLFF. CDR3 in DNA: TGTGCCAGCAGCCCGGGTGGAATGAATGAAAAACTGTTTTTT.

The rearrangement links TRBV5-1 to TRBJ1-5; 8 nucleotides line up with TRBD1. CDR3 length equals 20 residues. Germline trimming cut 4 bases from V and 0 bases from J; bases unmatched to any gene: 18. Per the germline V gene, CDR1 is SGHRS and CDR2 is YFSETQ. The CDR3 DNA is TGCGCCAGCAGCATCCAATCCCAAGGACAGGGACCCCTTAGCAATCAGCCCCAGCATTTT. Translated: CASSIQSQGQGPLSNQPQHF.

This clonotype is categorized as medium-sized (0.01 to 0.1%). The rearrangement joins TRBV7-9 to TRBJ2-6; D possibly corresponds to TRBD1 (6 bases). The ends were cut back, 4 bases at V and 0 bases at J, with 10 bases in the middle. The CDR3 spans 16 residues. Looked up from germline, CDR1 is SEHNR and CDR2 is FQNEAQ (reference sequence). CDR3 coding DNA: TGTGCCAGCAGCTCGACAGGTACCTCTGGGGCCAACGTCCTGACTTTC. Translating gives CASSSTGTSGANVLTF. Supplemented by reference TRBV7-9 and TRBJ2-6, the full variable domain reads DTGVSQNPRHKITKRGQNVTFRCDPISEHNRLYWYRQTLGQGPEFLTYFQNEAQLEKSRLLSDRFSAERPKGSFSTLEIQRTEQGDSAMYLCASSSTGTSGANVLTFGAGSRLTVL.

The CDR3 loop reads CASNPRGANVLTF. The CDR3 bases are TGTGCCAGCAACCCGCGCGGGGCCAACGTCCTGACTTTC. The chain has TRBV6-2 or TRBV6-3 and TRBJ2-6; D is unresolved. The V and J ends lost 7 bases and 4 bases respectively, with 8 bases between them. Germline V gene sequence: CDR1 MNHEY, CDR2 SVGEGT. This CDR3 is built from 13 residues.

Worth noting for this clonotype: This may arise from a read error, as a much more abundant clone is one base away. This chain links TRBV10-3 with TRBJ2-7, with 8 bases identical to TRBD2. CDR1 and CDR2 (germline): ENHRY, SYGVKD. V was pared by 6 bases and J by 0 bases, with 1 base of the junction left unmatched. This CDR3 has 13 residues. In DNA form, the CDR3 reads TGTGCCATCAGAGCGGGGGACTCCTACGAGCAGTACTTC. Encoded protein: CAIRAGDSYEQYF.

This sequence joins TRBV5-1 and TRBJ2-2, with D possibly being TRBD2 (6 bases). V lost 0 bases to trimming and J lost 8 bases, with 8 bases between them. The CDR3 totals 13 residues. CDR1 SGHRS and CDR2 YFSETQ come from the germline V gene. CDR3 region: CASSLDLAGELFF. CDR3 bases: TGCGCCAGCAGCTTGGATCTAGCGGGGGAGCTGTTTTTT.

The CDR3 sequence: CASSQAGALSGNTIYF. DNA for the CDR3: TGTGCCAGCAGCCAAGCAGGGGCCCTCTCTGGAAACACCATATATTTT. The chain is built from TRBV14 and TRBJ1-3; tentative D call: TRBD1 (6 bases). Germline V gene lookup returns CDR1 SGHDN and CDR2 FVKESK. V was trimmed by 1 base and J by 0 bases, leaving 10 bases between them. The CDR3 is 16 amino acids.

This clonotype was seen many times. CDR3 sequence: CASSLRGGSGYTF. As DNA, the CDR3 is TGTGCCAGCAGCTTAAGAGGGGGAAGTGGCTACACCTTC. The chain recombines TRBV7-3 with TRBJ1-2; TRBD1 might be the D (6 bases). Germline V CDR1 and CDR2: SGHTA, FQGTGA. The CDR3 loop spans 13 amino acids. V lost 1 base to trimming and J lost 7 bases, with 10 bases between them.

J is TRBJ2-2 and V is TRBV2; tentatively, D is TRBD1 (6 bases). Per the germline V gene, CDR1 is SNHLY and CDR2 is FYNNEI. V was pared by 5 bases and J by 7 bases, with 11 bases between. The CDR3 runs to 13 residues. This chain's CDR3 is CASSPQGSGELFF. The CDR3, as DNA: TGTGCCAGCAGTCCTCAGGGGAGCGGGGAGCTGTTTTTT.

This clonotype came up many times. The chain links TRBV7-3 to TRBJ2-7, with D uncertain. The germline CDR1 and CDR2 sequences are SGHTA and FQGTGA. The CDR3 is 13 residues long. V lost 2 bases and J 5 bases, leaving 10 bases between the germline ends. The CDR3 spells CASSLGSWDEQYF. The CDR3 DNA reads TGTGCCAGCAGCTTAGGGTCATGGGACGAGCAGTACTTC.

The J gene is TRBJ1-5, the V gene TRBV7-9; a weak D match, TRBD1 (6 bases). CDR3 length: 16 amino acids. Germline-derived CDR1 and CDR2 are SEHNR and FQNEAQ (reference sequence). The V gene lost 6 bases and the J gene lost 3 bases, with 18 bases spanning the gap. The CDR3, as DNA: TGTGCCAGCAGTCTTGGGGGGGGCTTCACCAATCAGCCCCAGCATTTT. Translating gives CASSLGGGFTNQPQHF.

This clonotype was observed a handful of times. CDR3 protein: CASSLSSRTSGGTRGDTQYF. The CDR3 bases are TGTGCCAGCAGCTTATCATCTAGGACTAGCGGGGGGACCAGGGGAGATACGCAGTATTTT. This chain links TRBV7-3 with TRBJ2-3; 14 bases are shared with TRBD2. Germline V CDR1 and CDR2: SGHTA, FQGTGA. V lost 2 bases, J lost 5 bases, and 15 bases stayed unmatched. The CDR3 runs 20 residues.

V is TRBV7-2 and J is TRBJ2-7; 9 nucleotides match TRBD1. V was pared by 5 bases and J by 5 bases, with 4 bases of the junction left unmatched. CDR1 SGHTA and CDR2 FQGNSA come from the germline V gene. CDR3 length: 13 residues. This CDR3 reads CASSPDRGDEQYF. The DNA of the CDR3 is TGTGCCAGCAGCCCGGACAGGGGCGACGAGCAGTACTTC.

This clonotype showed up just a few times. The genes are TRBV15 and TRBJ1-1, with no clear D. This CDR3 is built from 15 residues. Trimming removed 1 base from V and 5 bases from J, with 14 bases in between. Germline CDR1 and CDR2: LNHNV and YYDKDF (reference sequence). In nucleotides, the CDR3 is TGTGCCACCAGCAGAGCGGTCTCGGGGATAACTGAAGCTTTCTTT. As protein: CATSRAVSGITEAFF.

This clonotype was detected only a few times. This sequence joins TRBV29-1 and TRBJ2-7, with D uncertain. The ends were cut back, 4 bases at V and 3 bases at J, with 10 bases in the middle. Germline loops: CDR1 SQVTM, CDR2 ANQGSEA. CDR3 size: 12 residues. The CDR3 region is CSVAKQNYEQYF. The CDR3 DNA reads TGCAGCGTTGCTAAACAAAACTACGAGCAGTACTTC.

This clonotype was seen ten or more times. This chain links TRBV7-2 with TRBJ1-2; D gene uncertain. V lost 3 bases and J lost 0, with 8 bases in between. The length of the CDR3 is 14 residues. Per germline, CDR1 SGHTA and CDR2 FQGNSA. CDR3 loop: CASSFTGPNYGYTF. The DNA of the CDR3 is TGTGCCAGCAGCTTTACGGGTCCTAACTATGGCTACACCTTC.

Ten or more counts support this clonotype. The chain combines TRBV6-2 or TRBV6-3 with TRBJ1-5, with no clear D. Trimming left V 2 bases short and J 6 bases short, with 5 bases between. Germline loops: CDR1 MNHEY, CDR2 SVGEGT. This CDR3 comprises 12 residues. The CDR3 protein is CASSYPPQPQHF. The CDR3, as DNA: TGTGCCAGCAGTTACCCCCCTCAGCCCCAGCATTTT.

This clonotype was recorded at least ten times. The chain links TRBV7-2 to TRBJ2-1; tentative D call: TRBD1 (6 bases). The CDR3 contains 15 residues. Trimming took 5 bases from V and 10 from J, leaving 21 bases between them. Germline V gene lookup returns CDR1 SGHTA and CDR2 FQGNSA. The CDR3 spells CASSPTQGRGSEQFF. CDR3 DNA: TGTGCCAGCAGCCCAACTCAGGGGAGAGGAAGCGAGCAGTTCTTC.

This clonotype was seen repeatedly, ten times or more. The CDR3 region has the DNA TGTGCCAGCAGTCTTAAGGGCGGTGGGAGTACGTTGGTTACGCAGTATTTT. It specifies CASSLKGGGSTLVTQYF. This chain joins TRBV12-3 or TRBV12-4 and TRBJ2-3; possibly TRBD2 for D (5 bases). V lost 5 bases to trimming and J lost 8 bases, with 26 bases between them. CDR3 length: 17 residues.

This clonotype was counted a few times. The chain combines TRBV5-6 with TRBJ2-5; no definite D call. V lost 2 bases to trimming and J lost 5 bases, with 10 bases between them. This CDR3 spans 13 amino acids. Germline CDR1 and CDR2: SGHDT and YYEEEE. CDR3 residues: CASSFFEAETQYF. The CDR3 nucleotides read TGTGCCAGCAGCTTTTTTGAGGCGGAGACCCAGTACTTC.

The CDR3 spells CASSRQGFSSGNTIYF. As DNA, the CDR3 is TGTGCCAGCAGCCGACAGGGCTTTAGCTCTGGAAACACCATATATTTT. The chain employs TRBV6-6 and TRBJ1-3, with 7 bases lining up with TRBD1. J was trimmed by 0 bases and V by 6 bases; bases with no gene match: 8. The CDR3 has 16 residues. Germline CDR1 and CDR2: MNHNY and SVGAGI (reference sequence).

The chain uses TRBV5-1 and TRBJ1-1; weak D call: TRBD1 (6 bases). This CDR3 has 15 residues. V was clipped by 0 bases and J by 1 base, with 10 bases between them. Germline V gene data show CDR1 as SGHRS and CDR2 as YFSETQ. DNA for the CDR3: TGCGCCAGCAGCTTGGTGCAGGGGACGAACACTGAAGCTTTCTTT. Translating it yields CASSLVQGTNTEAFF.

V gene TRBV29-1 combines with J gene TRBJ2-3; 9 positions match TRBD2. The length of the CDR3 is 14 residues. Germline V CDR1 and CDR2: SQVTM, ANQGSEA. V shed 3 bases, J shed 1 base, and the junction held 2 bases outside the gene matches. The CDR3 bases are TGCAGCGTTGACGTAGCGGGGGGCACAGATACGCAGTATTTT. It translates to CSVDVAGGTDTQYF.

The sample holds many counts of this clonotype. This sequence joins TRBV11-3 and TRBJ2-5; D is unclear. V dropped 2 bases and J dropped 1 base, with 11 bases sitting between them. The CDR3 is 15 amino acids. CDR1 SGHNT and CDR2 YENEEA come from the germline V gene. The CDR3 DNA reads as TGTGCCAGCAGCTTAAATCCAGGCAGCCAAGAGACCCAGTACTTC. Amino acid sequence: CASSLNPGSQETQYF.

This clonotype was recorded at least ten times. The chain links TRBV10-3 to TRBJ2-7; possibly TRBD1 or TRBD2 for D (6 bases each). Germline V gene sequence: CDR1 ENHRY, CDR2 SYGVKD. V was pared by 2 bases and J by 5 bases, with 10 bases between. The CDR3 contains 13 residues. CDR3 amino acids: CAISERGDHEQYV. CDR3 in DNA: TGTGCCATCAGTGAGAGGGGGGACCACGAGCAGTACGTC.

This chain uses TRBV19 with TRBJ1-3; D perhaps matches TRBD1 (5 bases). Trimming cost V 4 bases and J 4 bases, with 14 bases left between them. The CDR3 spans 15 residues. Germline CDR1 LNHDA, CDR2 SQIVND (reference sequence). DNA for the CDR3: TGTGCCAGTAGTACACAACCGACAGCCGGAAACACCATATATTTT. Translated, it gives CASSTQPTAGNTIYF.

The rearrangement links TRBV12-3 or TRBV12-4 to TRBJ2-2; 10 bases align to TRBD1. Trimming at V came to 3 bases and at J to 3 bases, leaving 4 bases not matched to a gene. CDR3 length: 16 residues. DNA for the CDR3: TGTGCCAGCAGTTTGGTTGGGACAGGGGACACCGGGGAGCTGTTTTTT. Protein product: CASSLVGTGDTGELFF.

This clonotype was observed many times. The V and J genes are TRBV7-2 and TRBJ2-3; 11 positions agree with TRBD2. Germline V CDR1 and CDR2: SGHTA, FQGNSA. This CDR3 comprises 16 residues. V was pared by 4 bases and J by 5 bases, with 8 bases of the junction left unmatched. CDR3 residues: CASSSDVAGGVDTQYF. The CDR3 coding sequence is TGTGCCAGCAGCTCTGACGTAGCGGGAGGGGTAGATACGCAGTATTTT. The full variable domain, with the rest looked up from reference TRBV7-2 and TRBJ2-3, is GAGVSQSPSNKVTEKGKDVELRCDPISGHTALYWYRQSLGQGLEFLIYFQGNSAPDKSGLPSDRFSAERTGGSVSTLTIQRTQQEDSAVYLCASSSDVAGGVDTQYFGPGTRLTVL.

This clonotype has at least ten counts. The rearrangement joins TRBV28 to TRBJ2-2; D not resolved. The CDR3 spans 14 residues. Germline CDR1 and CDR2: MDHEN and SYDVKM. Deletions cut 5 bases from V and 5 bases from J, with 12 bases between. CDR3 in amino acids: CASSHRALTGELFF. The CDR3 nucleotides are TGTGCCAGCAGTCACCGGGCCCTGACCGGGGAGCTGTTTTTT.